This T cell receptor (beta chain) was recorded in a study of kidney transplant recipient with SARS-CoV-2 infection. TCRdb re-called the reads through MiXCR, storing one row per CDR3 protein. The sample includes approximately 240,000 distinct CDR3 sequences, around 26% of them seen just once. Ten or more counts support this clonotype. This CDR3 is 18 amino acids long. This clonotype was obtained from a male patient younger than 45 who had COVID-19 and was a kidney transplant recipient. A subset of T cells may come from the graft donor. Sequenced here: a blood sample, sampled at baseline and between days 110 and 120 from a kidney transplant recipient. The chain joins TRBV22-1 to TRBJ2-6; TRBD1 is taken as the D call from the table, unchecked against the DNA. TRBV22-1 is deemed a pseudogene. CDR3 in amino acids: CPGSCQGKRTKSGQRLTF. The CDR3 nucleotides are TGTCCTGGGAGTTGCCAGGGAAAGCGAACAAAGTCGGGCCAACGTCTGACTTTC.